This T cell receptor beta chain stems from a study of technical replicates of blood from a few donors. The protocol was immunoSEQ multiplex PCR, while the TCRdb copy is restricted to in-frame clones and leaves out a portion. In the table there are about 88,000 clones, approximately 90% of which are singletons. CDR1 is MGHRA, CDR2 YSYEKL, per germline. This CDR3 has 15 residues. Trimming removed 3 bases from V and 12 bases from J, with 24 bases in between. V and J are TRBV4-1 and TRBJ2-7; possibly TRBD1 for D (7 bases). The sequenced sample was T cells isolated from PBMCs. This sequence originates from a human donor in good health. The CDR3 is CASSQQTTGLSGAYF. Written as DNA, the CDR3 is TGCGCCAGCAGCCAGCAAACGACAGGGCTCTCGGGGGCGTACTTC.